This record concerns one T cell receptor (beta chain) sequence. From germline, CDR1 is SGHRS and CDR2 YFSETQ. Trimming took 1 base from V and 7 from J, leaving 14 bases between them. The CDR3 covers 14 residues. Libraries were prepared by immunoSEQ multiplex PCR; TCRdb keeps only in-frame clonotypes and omits some of them. The sample carries about 360,000 clones, 81% recorded once. The data stem from a study of blood T cell repertoires in COVID-19. This TCR was sampled from a human donor with acute or convalescent COVID-19. The donor label of this sample is uncertain. This sequence joins TRBV5-1 and TRBJ1-2, with a weak D call TRBD1 (5 bases). The sequencing sample was made of peripheral blood. In nucleotides, the CDR3 is TGCGCCAGCAGCTTGAGTCAGGGTCGAGTTGGCTACACCTTC. This translates into CASSLSQGRVGYTF.